The 27 T cell receptor beta chains reported below all come from one sample, sequenced in a study of T cell responses to AZD1222 COVID-19 vaccine. This table comes from immunoSEQ multiplex PCR, and its TCRdb copy is limited to in-frame clones, with some not included. The sample lists about 140,000 clones, over 65% occurring once. This specimen consisted of peripheral blood, obtained on day 0 of AZD1222 vaccination. All receptors derive from an adult in good health.

This clone was picked up one time. This chain uses TRBV11-2 with TRBJ1-2, with TRBD1 identical over 8 bases. The germline V gene has CDR1 SGHAT and CDR2 FQNNGV. J lost 5 bases, V lost 3 bases, and 8 bases had no gene match. The CDR3 spans 15 residues. The CDR3 loop reads CASSLDRAGIYGYTF. The CDR3 coding sequence is TGTGCCAGCAGCTTGGACAGGGCGGGGATTTATGGCTACACCTTC.

The rearrangement links TRBV24-1 to TRBJ1-5; D not certain. This CDR3 has 14 residues. The V and J ends lost 9 bases and 0 bases respectively, with 11 bases between them. Germline V lookup: CDR1 KGHDR, CDR2 SFDVKD. The CDR3 DNA sequence: TGTGCCACCGCACCGGGCAATAGCAATCAGCCCCAGCATTTT. It translates to CATAPGNSNQPQHF.

This chain's CDR3 is CASSLSPRDTEAFF. The CDR3 DNA sequence: TGTGCCAGCAGTTTATCCCCACGGGACACTGAAGCTTTCTTT. The rearrangement links TRBV28 to TRBJ1-1, with no clear D. V lost 1 base, J lost 3 bases, and 9 bases lay in between. The CDR3 length is 14 residues. Germline assignment: CDR1 MDHEN and CDR2 SYDVKM.

The V and J genes are TRBV6-5 and TRBJ2-3; TRBD2 might be the D (6 bases). V lost 8 bases, J lost 3 bases, and 12 bases lay in between. Germline V CDR1 and CDR2: MNHEY, SVGAGI. The CDR3 contains 13 residues. The CDR3 is CASRTEGTDTQYF. CDR3 DNA sequence: TGTGCCAGCCGGACGGAGGGGACAGATACGCAGTATTTT.

Written as DNA, the CDR3 is TGCAGCGCCGTGCGAGGGCGGTTTGATTCCTACGAGCAGTACTTC. This sequence encodes CSAVRGRFDSYEQYF. V is TRBV29-1 and J is TRBJ2-7, with a possible D match to TRBD2 (5 bases). The length of the CDR3 is 15 residues. Germline assignment: CDR1 SQVTM and CDR2 ANQGSEA. V gave up 7 bases and J gave up 1 base, with 20 bases separating them.

This clone has just a few counts. V and J are TRBV6-1 and TRBJ2-7, with D unclear. Per germline, CDR1 MNHNS and CDR2 SASEGT. V lost 4 bases to trimming and J lost 0 bases, with 22 bases between them. The CDR3 is 18 amino acids. CDR3 coding DNA: TGTGCCAGCAGTGGAATCGGGCGGCGCAGCTCGACCTCCTACGAGCAGTACTTC. Translation gives CASSGIGRRSSTSYEQYF.

The chain carries TRBV3-1 (or the pseudogene TRBV3-2) and TRBJ1-2; D is undetermined. CDR3 length: 15 amino acids. The V and J ends lost 5 bases and 4 bases respectively, with 17 bases between them. The germline CDR1 and CDR2 sequences are LGHDT and YNNKEL (reference sequence). The CDR3 region has the DNA TGTGCCAGCAGCTTCATCGGACGCAAAGGCTATGGCTACACCTTC. Translating gives CASSFIGRKGYGYTF.

The chain carries TRBV5-4 and TRBJ2-1; either TRBD1 or TRBD2 may supply D (6 bases each). The CDR3 covers 13 residues. In germline, CDR1 is SGHNT, CDR2 YYREEE (reference sequence). V lost 4 bases and J 9 bases, leaving 14 bases between the germline ends. CDR3 coding DNA: TGTGCCAGCAGCCTGGGGGCAGCGGGTGAGCAGTTCTTC. Translation: CASSLGAAGEQFF.

V gene TRBV29-1 combines with J gene TRBJ1-1; D is perhaps TRBD1 (5 bases). Between the trimmed V and J ends, which lost 7 bases and 1 base, there was a span of 19 bases. Per germline, CDR1 SQVTM and CDR2 ANQGSEA. CDR3 length: 15 amino acids. In DNA, the CDR3 is TGCAGCGGCGACCCAGGGATGGGGGAGAACACTGAAGCTTTCTTT. Its translation is CSGDPGMGENTEAFF.

The rearrangement uses TRBV6-5 and TRBJ1-2, with 7 bases fitting TRBD1. The V gene end was trimmed by 6 bases and the J gene end by 2 bases; junction bases not matched to a gene: 3. CDR1 MNHEY and CDR2 SVGAGI come from the germline V gene. The CDR3 spans 13 residues. In nucleotides, the CDR3 is TGTGCCAGCAGATTACAGGGGAACTATGGCTACACCTTC. This translates into CASRLQGNYGYTF.

The rearrangement links TRBV24-1 to TRBJ2-2; no clear D. The CDR3 has 12 amino acids. With 3 bases removed from V and 6 bases from J, the gap between germline ends came to 4 bases. Per germline, CDR1 KGHDR and CDR2 SFDVKD. The CDR3 spells CATSDPSGELFF. CDR3 DNA sequence: TGTGCCACCAGTGATCCATCCGGGGAGCTGTTTTTT.

The rearrangement uses TRBV15 and TRBJ1-2; 9 bases are shared with TRBD1. Germline lookup yields CDR1 LNHNV and CDR2 YYDKDF (reference sequence). This CDR3 spans 15 amino acids. V was pared by 2 bases and J by 8 bases, with 9 bases of the junction left unmatched. The CDR3 region is CATSRPGTGSAGYTF. CDR3 bases: TGTGCCACCAGCAGACCCGGGACAGGGTCGGCCGGCTACACCTTC.

This chain links TRBV19 with TRBJ1-5; the D gene is possibly TRBD1 (5 bases). The CDR3 covers 12 residues. Germline lookup yields CDR1 LNHDA and CDR2 SQIVND (reference sequence). Trimming stripped 8 bases from V and 4 bases from J, with 9 bases between. CDR3 DNA: TGTGCCAGTGGGTGGGGGAATCAGCCCCAGCATTTT. Its protein is CASGWGNQPQHF.

This chain links TRBV3-1 (or the pseudogene TRBV3-2) with TRBJ2-3; 7 nucleotides line up with TRBD2. Per germline, CDR1 LGHDT and CDR2 YNNKEL (reference sequence). V trimming: 2 bases; J trimming: 0 bases; junction bases outside the gene matches: 11. The CDR3 spans 18 residues. The CDR3 bases are TGTGCCAGCAGCCAATCCCTTACTAGCGTTCCTAGCACAGATACGCAGTATTTT. Amino acid sequence: CASSQSLTSVPSTDTQYF.

V gene TRBV12-5 combines with J gene TRBJ2-3; D is uncertain. This CDR3 is built from 14 residues. V lost 1 base, J lost 2 bases, and 7 bases lay in between. Germline loops: CDR1 LGHNT, CDR2 FRNRAP. The chain's CDR3 is CASGLGTVTDTQYF. CDR3 DNA sequence: TGTGCTAGTGGTTTGGGGACCGTCACAGATACGCAGTATTTT.

The rearrangement links TRBV12-3 or TRBV12-4 to TRBJ1-2, with unresolved D. This CDR3 region has 12 residues. Deletions cut 3 bases from V and 8 bases from J, with 10 bases between. The CDR3 here is CASSLNKRGYTF. The DNA for the CDR3 is TGTGCCAGCAGTTTGAATAAACGGGGCTACACCTTC.

This sequence joins TRBV2 and TRBJ1-6; maybe TRBD1 (5 bases). The V gene lost 4 bases and the J gene lost 5 bases, with 12 bases spanning the gap. Germline V CDR1 and CDR2: SNHLY, FYNNEI. CDR3 length equals 15 residues. The CDR3 region has the DNA TGTGCCAGCAGTGTCTTTACAGGAGATAATTCACCCCTCCACTTT. As protein: CASSVFTGDNSPLHF.

This sequence joins TRBV28 and TRBJ2-2; TRBD1 might be the D (5 bases). With 3 bases removed from V and 5 bases from J, the gap between germline ends came to 10 bases. The length of the CDR3 is 14 residues. The germline V gene encodes CDR1 MDHEN and CDR2 SYDVKM. CDR3 sequence: CASSLGRATGELFF. In nucleotides, the CDR3 is TGTGCCAGCAGTTTGGGCAGGGCAACCGGGGAGCTGTTTTTT. The full variable domain, its missing parts supplied by reference TRBV28 and TRBJ2-2, is DVKVTQSSRYLVKRTGEKVFLECVQDMDHENMFWYRQDPGLGLRLIYFSYDVKMKEKGDIPEGYSVSREKKERFSLILESASTNQTSMYLCASSLGRATGELFFGEGSRLTVL.

The V and J genes are TRBV27 and TRBJ2-5; 9 bases agree with TRBD2. Germline lookup yields CDR1 MNHEY and CDR2 SMNVEV (reference sequence). The V gene end was trimmed by 0 bases and the J gene end by 1 base; junction bases not matched to a gene: 3. The CDR3 is 16 amino acids. The CDR3: CASSLSRRGGQETQYF. The DNA for the CDR3 is TGTGCCAGCAGTTTATCGAGGCGGGGGGGCCAAGAGACCCAGTACTTC.

The chain combines TRBV28 with TRBJ1-2; D unresolved. The V gene lost 2 bases and the J gene lost 7 bases, with 5 bases spanning the gap. The CDR3 has 11 residues. The V gene's germline CDR1 is MDHEN and CDR2 SYDVKM. In DNA form, the CDR3 reads TGTGCCAGCAGTTTAATGGGTGGCTACACCTTC. This sequence encodes CASSLMGGYTF.

The CDR3: CASSLRERGHTEAFF. The CDR3 DNA reads as TGTGCCAGCAGCCTCCGGGAGCGGGGGCACACTGAAGCTTTCTTT. This chain uses TRBV5-5 with TRBJ1-1; D possibly corresponds to TRBD1 (6 bases). The CDR3 is 15 amino acids. V was pared by 4 bases and J by 3 bases, with 16 bases between. Germline CDR1 and CDR2: SGHKS and YYEKEE (reference sequence).

V is TRBV19 and J is TRBJ2-3; 7 bases are a match to TRBD1. Germline V gene lookup returns CDR1 LNHDA and CDR2 SQIVND (reference sequence). V was pared by 10 bases and J by 4 bases, with 8 bases of the junction left unmatched. The CDR3 runs 13 residues. The chain's CDR3 is CATTITGADTQYF. The CDR3 region has the DNA TGTGCCACCACGATTACAGGGGCAGATACGCAGTATTTT.

The chain combines TRBV5-4 with TRBJ1-2; D remains unclear. Deletions cut 1 base from V and 6 bases from J, with 16 bases between. The germline gives CDR1 SGHNT, CDR2 YYREEE (reference sequence). The CDR3 sequence is 15 residues long. This CDR3 is CASSLPSQRLDGYTF. DNA for the CDR3: TGTGCCAGCAGCTTGCCGAGTCAGAGACTTGATGGCTACACCTTC.

This rearrangement joins TRBV18 to TRBJ1-2; 9 bases map to TRBD1. Trimming removed 6 bases from V and 4 bases from J; junction bases left unmatched: 9. There are 15 residues in the CDR3. The germline CDR1 and CDR2 sequences are KGHSH and LQKENI. The CDR3 region is CASSPTGGTFYGYTF. The CDR3, as DNA: TGTGCCAGCTCCCCGACAGGGGGTACCTTCTATGGCTACACCTTC.

The CDR3 coding sequence is TGTGCCAGCAGCCGGGTAGCCAATTCACCCCTCCACTTT. Amino acid sequence: CASSRVANSPLHF. The chain has TRBV3-1 (or the pseudogene TRBV3-2) and TRBJ1-6; D unresolved. Trimming shortened V by 4 bases and J by 7 bases, and 8 bases separated the two germline ends. The CDR3 spans 13 residues. Germline CDR1 is LGHDT and CDR2 is YNNKEL (reference sequence).

The V call is TRBV7-6, the J call TRBJ1-1, with TRBD1 as a possible D gene (5 bases). The ends were cut back, 2 bases at V and 1 base at J, with 11 bases in the middle. The CDR3 totals 15 residues. Germline CDR1 and CDR2: SGHVS and FNYEAQ. CDR3 in amino acids: CASSLFQGANTEAFF. CDR3 coding DNA: TGTGCCAGCAGCTTATTTCAAGGGGCGAACACTGAAGCTTTCTTT.

V and J are TRBV3-1 (or the pseudogene TRBV3-2) and TRBJ1-2; a possible D gene is TRBD1 (5 bases). CDR3 size: 14 residues. Trimming removed 0 bases at V and 6 bases at J, with 11 bases between. Germline assignment: CDR1 LGHDT and CDR2 YNNKEL (reference sequence). The CDR3 loop is CASSQDGPGDGYTF. The CDR3 nucleotides read TGTGCCAGCAGCCAAGACGGCCCGGGGGATGGCTACACCTTC.